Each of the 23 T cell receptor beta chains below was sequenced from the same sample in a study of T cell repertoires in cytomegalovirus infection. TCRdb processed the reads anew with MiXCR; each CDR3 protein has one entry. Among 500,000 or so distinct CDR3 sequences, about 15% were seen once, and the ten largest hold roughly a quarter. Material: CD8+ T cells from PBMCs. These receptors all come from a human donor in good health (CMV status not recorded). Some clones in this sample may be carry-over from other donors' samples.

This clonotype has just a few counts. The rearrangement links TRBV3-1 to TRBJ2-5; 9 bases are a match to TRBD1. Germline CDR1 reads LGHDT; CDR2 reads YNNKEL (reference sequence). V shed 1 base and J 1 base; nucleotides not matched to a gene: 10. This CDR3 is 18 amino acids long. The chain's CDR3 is CASSQGRTLTGGQETQYF. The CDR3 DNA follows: TGTGCCAGCAGCCAAGGACGTACACTGACAGGGGGCCAAGAGACCCAGTACTTC.

This CDR3 reads CASSQEEGTGIYLAKNIQYF. The CDR3 coding sequence is TGTGCCAGCAGCCAAGAGGAGGGGACAGGGATATATTTGGCCAAAAACATTCAGTACTTC. V gene TRBV3-1 combines with J gene TRBJ2-4, with TRBD1 matching over 9 bases. The germline gives CDR1 LGHDT, CDR2 YNNKEL (reference sequence). J was trimmed by 1 base and V by 0 bases; bases with no gene match: 13. This CDR3 contains 20 residues.

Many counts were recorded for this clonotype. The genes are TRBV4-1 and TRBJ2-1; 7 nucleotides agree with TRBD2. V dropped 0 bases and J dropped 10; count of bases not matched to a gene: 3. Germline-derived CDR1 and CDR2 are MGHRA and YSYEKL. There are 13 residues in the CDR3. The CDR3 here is CASSQEKAGEQFF. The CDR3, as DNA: TGCGCCAGCAGCCAAGAAAAAGCGGGGGAGCAGTTCTTC.

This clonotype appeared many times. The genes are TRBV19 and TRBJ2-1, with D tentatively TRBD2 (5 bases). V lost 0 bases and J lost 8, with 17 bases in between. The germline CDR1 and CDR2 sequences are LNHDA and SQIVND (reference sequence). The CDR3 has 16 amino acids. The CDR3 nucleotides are TGTGCCAGTAGTATAGACGGGGTCGGTATGGGCGATGAGCAGTTCTTC. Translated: CASSIDGVGMGDEQFF.

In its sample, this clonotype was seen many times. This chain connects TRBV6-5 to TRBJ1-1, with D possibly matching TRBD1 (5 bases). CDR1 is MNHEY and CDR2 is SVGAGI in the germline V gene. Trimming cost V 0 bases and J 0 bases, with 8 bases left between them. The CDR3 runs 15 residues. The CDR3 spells CASSYSEGVNTEAFF. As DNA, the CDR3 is TGTGCCAGCAGTTACTCGGAAGGGGTGAACACTGAAGCTTTCTTT.

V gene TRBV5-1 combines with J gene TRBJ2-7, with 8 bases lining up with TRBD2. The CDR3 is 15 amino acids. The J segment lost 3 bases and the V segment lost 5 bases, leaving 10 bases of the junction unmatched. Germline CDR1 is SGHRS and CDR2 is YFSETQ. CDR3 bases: TGCGCCAGCAGTTTATCTAGCGGGTTAAACTACGAGCAGTACTTC. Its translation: CASSLSSGLNYEQYF.

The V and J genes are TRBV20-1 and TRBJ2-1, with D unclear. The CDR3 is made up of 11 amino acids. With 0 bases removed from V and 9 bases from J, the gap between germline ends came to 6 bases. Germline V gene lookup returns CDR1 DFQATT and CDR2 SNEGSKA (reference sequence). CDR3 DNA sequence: TGCAGTGCTAGAGAATCCGGTGAGCAGTTCTTC. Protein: CSARESGEQFF.

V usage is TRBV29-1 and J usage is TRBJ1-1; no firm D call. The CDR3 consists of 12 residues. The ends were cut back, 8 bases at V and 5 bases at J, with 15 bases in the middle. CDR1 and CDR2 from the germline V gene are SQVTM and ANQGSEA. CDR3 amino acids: CSCLIGGTEAFF. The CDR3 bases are TGCAGCTGTTTGATAGGAGGGACTGAAGCTTTCTTT.

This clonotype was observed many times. This chain's CDR3 is CASSESKGPDTQYF. The DNA of the CDR3 is TGCGCCAGCAGTGAGTCTAAGGGCCCAGATACGCAGTATTTT. This rearrangement joins TRBV10-2 to TRBJ2-3; D call uncertain. The CDR3 extends over 14 amino acids. Germline CDR1 is WSHSY and CDR2 is SAAADI. With 0 bases removed from V and 4 bases from J, the gap between germline ends came to 8 bases.

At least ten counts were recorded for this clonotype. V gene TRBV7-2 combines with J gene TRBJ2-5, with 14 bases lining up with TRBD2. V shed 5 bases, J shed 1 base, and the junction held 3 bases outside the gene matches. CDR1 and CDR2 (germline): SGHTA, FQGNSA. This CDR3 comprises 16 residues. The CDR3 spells CASSRLAGGLQETQYF. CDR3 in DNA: TGTGCCAGCAGCCGACTAGCGGGAGGGCTCCAAGAGACCCAGTACTTC. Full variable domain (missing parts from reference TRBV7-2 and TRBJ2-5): GAGVSQSPSNKVTEKGKDVELRCDPISGHTALYWYRQSLGQGLEFLIYFQGNSAPDKSGLPSDRFSAERTGGSVSTLTIQRTQQEDSAVYLCASSRLAGGLQETQYFGPGTRLLVL.

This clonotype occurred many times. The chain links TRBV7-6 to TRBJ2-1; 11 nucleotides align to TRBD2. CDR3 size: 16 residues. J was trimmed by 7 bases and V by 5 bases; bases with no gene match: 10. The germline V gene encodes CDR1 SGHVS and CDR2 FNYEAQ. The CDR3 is CASSARLAGLGNEQFF. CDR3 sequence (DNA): TGTGCCAGCAGCGCCCGACTAGCGGGACTAGGAAATGAGCAGTTCTTC.

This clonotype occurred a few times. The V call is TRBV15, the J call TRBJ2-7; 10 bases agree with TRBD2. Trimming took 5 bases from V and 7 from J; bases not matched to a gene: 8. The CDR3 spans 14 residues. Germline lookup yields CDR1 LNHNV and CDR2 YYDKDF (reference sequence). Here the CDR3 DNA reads TGTGCCACCAGCCCTGGAGCGGGAGGGTATGAGCAGTACTTC. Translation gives CATSPGAGGYEQYF.

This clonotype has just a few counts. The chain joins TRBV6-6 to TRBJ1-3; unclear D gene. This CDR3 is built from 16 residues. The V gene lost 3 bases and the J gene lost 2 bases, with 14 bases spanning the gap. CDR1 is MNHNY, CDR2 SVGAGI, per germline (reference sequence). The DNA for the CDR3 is TGTGCCAGCAGTTATGGGCCCGAAGGAACTGGAAACACCATATATTTT. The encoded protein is CASSYGPEGTGNTIYF.

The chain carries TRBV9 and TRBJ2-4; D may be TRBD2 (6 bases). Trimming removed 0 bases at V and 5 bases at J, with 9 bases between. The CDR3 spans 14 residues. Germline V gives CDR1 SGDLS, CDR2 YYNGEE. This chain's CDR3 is CASSVAGSENIQYF. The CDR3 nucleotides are TGTGCCAGCAGCGTAGCCGGGAGCGAAAACATTCAGTACTTC.

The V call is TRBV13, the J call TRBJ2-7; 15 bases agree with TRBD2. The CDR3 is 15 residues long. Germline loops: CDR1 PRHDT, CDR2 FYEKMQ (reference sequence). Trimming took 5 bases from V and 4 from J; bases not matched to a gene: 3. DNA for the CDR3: TGTGCCAGCAGCGCAGGACTAGCGGGAGGGTACGAGCAGTACTTC. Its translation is CASSAGLAGGYEQYF.

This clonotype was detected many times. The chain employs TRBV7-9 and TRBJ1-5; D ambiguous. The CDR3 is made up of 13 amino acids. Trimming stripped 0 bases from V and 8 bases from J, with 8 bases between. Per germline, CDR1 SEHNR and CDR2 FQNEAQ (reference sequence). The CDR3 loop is CASSLADREPQHF. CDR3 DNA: TGTGCCAGCAGCTTAGCGGACCGAGAGCCCCAGCATTTT.

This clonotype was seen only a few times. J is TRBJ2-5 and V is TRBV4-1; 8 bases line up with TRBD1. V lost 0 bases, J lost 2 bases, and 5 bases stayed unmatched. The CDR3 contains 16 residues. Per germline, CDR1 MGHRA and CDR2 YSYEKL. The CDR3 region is CASSQEQGGWQETQYF. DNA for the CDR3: TGCGCCAGCAGCCAAGAACAGGGGGGTTGGCAAGAGACCCAGTACTTC.

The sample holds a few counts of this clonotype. Written as DNA, the CDR3 is TGCGCCAGCAGCCAAGATAGTAGCTTTACAGGCGATGGCTACACCTTC. It translates to CASSQDSSFTGDGYTF. The V and J genes are TRBV4-1 and TRBJ1-2; D perhaps matches TRBD1 (5 bases). Germline-derived CDR1 and CDR2 are MGHRA and YSYEKL. Trimming left V 0 bases short and J 6 bases short, with 17 bases between. The CDR3 is 16 residues long.

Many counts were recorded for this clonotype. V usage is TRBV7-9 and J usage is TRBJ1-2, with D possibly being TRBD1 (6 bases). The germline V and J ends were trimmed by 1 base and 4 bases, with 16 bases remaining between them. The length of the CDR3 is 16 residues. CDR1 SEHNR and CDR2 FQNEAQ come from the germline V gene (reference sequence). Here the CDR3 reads CASSLEKLDRFYGYTF. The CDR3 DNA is TGTGCCAGCAGCTTAGAAAAATTGGACAGATTCTATGGCTACACCTTC.

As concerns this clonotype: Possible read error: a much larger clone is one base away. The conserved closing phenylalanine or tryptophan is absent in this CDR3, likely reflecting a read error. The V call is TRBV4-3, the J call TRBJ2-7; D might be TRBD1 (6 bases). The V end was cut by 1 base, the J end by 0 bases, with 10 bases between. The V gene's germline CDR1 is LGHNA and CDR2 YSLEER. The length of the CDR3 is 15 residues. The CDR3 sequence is CASSQVGGDSYEQYL. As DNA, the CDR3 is TGCGCCAGCAGCCAAGTAGGGGGTGACTCCTACGAGCAGTACTTA.

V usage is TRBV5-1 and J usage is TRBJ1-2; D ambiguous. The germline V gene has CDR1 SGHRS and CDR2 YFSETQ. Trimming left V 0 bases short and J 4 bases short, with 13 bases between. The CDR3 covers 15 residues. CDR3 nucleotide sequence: TGCGCCAGCAGCTTGGAGGGCACTGACCGCTATGGCTACACCTTC. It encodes CASSLEGTDRYGYTF.

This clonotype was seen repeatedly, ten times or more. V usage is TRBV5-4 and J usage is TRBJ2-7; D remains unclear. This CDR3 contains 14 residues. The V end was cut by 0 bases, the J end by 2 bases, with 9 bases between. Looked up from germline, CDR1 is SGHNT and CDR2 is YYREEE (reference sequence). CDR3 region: CASSLADLPYEQYF. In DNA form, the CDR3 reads TGTGCCAGCAGCTTGGCGGACCTTCCCTACGAGCAGTACTTC.

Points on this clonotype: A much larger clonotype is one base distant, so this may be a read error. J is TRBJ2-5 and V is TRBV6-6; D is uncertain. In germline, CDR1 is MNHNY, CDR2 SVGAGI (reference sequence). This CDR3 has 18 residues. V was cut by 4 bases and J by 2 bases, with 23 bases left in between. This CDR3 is CASSCSTYRTSPQETQYF. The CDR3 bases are TGTGCCAGCAGTTGCTCGACGTACCGGACGTCGCCGCAAGAGACCCAGTACTTC.